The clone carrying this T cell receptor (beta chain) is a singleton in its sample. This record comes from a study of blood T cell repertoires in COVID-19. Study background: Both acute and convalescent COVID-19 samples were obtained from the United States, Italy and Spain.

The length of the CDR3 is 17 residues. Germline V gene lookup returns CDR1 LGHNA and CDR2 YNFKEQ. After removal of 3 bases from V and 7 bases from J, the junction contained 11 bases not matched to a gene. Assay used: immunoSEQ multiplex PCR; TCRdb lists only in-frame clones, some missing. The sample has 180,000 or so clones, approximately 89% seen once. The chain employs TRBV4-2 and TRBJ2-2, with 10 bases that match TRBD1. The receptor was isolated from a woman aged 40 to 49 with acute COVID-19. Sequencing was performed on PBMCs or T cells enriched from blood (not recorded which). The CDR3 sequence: CASSQVIGTGVSGELFF. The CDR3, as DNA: TGTGCCAGCAGCCAGGTCATCGGGACAGGGGTTAGCGGGGAGCTGTTTTTT.